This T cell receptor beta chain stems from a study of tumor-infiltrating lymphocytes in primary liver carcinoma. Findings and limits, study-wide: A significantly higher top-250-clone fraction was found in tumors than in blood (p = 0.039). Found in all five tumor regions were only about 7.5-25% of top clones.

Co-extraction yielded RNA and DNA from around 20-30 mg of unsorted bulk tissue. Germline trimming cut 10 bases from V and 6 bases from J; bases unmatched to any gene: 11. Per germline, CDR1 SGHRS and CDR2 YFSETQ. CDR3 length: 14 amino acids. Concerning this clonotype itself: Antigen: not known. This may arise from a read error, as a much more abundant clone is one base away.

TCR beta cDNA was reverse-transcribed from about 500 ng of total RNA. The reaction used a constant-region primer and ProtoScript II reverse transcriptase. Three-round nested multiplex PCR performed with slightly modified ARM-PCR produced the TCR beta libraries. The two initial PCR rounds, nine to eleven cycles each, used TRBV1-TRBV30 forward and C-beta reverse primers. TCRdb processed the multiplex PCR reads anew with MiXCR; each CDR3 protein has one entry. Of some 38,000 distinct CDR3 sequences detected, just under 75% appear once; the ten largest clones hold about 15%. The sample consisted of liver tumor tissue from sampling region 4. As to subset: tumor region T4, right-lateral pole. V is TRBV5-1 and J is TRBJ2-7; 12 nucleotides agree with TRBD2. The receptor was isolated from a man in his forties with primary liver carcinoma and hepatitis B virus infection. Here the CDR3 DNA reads TGCGCCGGCTACTTGACTAGCGGGAGATTCGAGCAGTACTTC. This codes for CAGYLTSGRFEQYF.